These 25 T cell receptor beta chains came from one sample sequenced in a study of spatial heterogeneity in lung cancer. TCRdb redid the calling of the 5' RACE reads with MiXCR, one entry per CDR3 protein. The sample consists of around 120,000 distinct CDR3 sequences, approximately 12% of them appearing once. Described time point: blood at routine non-recurrence follow-up after resection. Material for sequencing was whole RNA from tumor, nontumor lung or frozen PBMC, left unsorted. The source was PBMCs, collected at follow-up. The origin of the receptors is a male donor with early-stage non-small cell lung cancer.

The V and J genes are TRBV11-1 and TRBJ2-1; 8 bases align to TRBD2. V trimming: 2 bases; J trimming: 7 bases; junction bases outside the gene matches: 10. The CDR3 extends over 16 amino acids. Per the germline V gene, CDR1 is SGHAT and CDR2 is FQDESV (reference sequence). For the CDR3, the DNA is TGTGCCAGCAGCTTAACCACCCGGGGGGGTATGAATGAGCAGTTCTTC. Its translation: CASSLTTRGGMNEQFF.

V is TRBV7-9 and J is TRBJ2-3; D is unresolved. The germline gives CDR1 SEHNR, CDR2 FQNEAQ (reference sequence). The CDR3 covers 15 residues. Trimming took off 5 bases at V and 5 bases at J, with 17 bases between the two ends. CDR3 amino acids: CASSLPWTNEDTQYF. The DNA of the CDR3 is TGTGCCAGCAGCCTACCCTGGACGAATGAAGATACGCAGTATTTT.

This chain uses TRBV28 with TRBJ1-4; D call uncertain. The germline gives CDR1 MDHEN, CDR2 SYDVKM. The CDR3 loop spans 17 amino acids. Trimming removed 3 bases at V and 5 bases at J, with 19 bases between. CDR3: CASSFPSGGNVNEKLFF. CDR3 nucleotides: TGTGCCAGCAGTTTCCCATCGGGCGGTAACGTAAATGAAAAACTGTTTTTT.

The chain combines TRBV28 with TRBJ2-4; D gene ambiguous. The length of the CDR3 is 15 residues. Trimming stripped 2 bases from V and 0 bases from J, with 8 bases between. In germline, CDR1 is MDHEN, CDR2 SYDVKM. Here the CDR3 reads CASSLRTLAKNIQYF. In DNA form, the CDR3 reads TGTGCCAGCAGTTTACGGACCCTAGCCAAAAACATTCAGTACTTC.

The gene calls are TRBV7-9 and TRBJ2-3, with D possibly being TRBD1 (6 bases). This CDR3 spans 14 amino acids. In germline, CDR1 is SEHNR, CDR2 FQNEAQ (reference sequence). V lost 2 bases and J 4 bases, leaving 10 bases between the germline ends. CDR3 nucleotides: TGTGCCAGCAGCTTAAATGGACAGTCAGATACGCAGTATTTT. Translating gives CASSLNGQSDTQYF.

This clonotype was seen repeatedly, ten times or more. The V gene is TRBV15, the J gene TRBJ1-5; D is unresolved. The CDR3 has 14 amino acids. The germline V and J ends were trimmed by 0 bases and 5 bases, with 8 bases remaining between them. Germline assignment: CDR1 LNHNV and CDR2 YYDKDF (reference sequence). CDR3 sequence: CATSRDRVDQPQHF. DNA for the CDR3: TGTGCCACCAGCAGAGATAGGGTAGATCAGCCCCAGCATTTT. Full variable domain (outside the CDR3, taken from reference TRBV15 and TRBJ1-5): DAMVIQNPRYQVTQFGKPVTLSCSQTLNHNVMYWYQQKSSQAPKLLFHYYDKDFNNEADTPDNFQSRRPNTSFCFLDIRSPGLGDTAMYLCATSRDRVDQPQHFGDGTRLSIL.

This clonotype has only a few counts. This rearrangement joins TRBV4-1 to TRBJ1-5; no firm D call. The CDR3 has 13 amino acids. The germline CDR1 and CDR2 sequences are MGHRA and YSYEKL. V dropped 1 base and J dropped 6 bases, with 7 bases sitting between them. The CDR3 nucleotides read TGCGCCAGCAGCCAAGGTAGAGGTCAGCCCCAGCATTTT. Translating gives CASSQGRGQPQHF.

This clonotype was observed a few times. V and J are TRBV12-3 or TRBV12-4 and TRBJ1-2; a possible D gene is TRBD1 (5 bases). The V end was cut by 0 bases, the J end by 7 bases, with 6 bases between. This CDR3 spans 12 amino acids. The CDR3 DNA reads as TGTGCCAGCAGTTTAGCGCAGGGTGGCTACACCTTC. Translating it yields CASSLAQGGYTF.

This clonotype was detected a few times. The genes are TRBV7-9 and TRBJ1-4; TRBD1 agrees at 11 bases. V trimming: 3 bases; J trimming: 9 bases; junction bases outside the gene matches: 6. This CDR3 is built from 15 residues. Germline V gene data show CDR1 as SEHNR and CDR2 as FQNEAQ (reference sequence). CDR3 coding DNA: TGTGCCAGCAGCTTTCCGGGACAGGGGGTGAAAAAACTGTTTTTT. It specifies CASSFPGQGVKKLFF.

This clonotype was seen more than once but under ten times. The chain has TRBV20-1 and TRBJ2-7, with 8 positions matching TRBD1. There are 15 residues in the CDR3. CDR1 is DFQATT and CDR2 is SNEGSKA in the germline V gene (reference sequence). V was pared by 5 bases and J by 2 bases, with 11 bases of the junction left unmatched. The CDR3 region has the DNA TGCAGTGCTCTTGACAGGGGTCCAGGCACCTACGAGCAGTACTTC. This gives the protein CSALDRGPGTYEQYF.

This chain joins TRBV15 and TRBJ2-1; possibly TRBD1 for D (5 bases). The CDR3 has 12 amino acids. Germline V lookup: CDR1 LNHNV, CDR2 YYDKDF (reference sequence). V gave up 5 bases and J gave up 7 bases, with 9 bases separating them. CDR3 amino acids: CATSGAGNEQFF. CDR3 in DNA: TGTGCCACCAGCGGGGCAGGGAATGAGCAGTTCTTC.

The genes are TRBV7-3 and TRBJ2-3; 9 bases fit TRBD2. The CDR3 runs 16 residues. Germline values: CDR1 SGHTA, CDR2 FQGTGA. The ends lost 5 bases at V and 3 bases at J; junction bases unmatched: 9. CDR3 loop: CASSNLAGRVTDTQYF. Written as DNA, the CDR3 is TGTGCCAGCAGCAATCTAGCGGGGCGGGTGACAGATACGCAGTATTTT.

The chain carries TRBV10-1 and TRBJ1-6, with TRBD1 matching 7 bases. CDR1 is WNHNN and CDR2 is SYGVQD in the germline V gene (reference sequence). V shed 7 bases and J 16 bases; nucleotides not matched to a gene: 7. CDR3 length equals 11 residues. The chain's CDR3 is CASNGQALLHF. As DNA, the CDR3 is TGCGCCAGCAATGGACAGGCCTTGCTCCACTTT.

The CDR3 DNA follows: TGTGCCAGCAGCCATCCGGTCCCGAGCAATCAGCCCCAGCATTTT. This codes for CASSHPVPSNQPQHF. V gene TRBV12-3 or TRBV12-4 combines with J gene TRBJ1-5, with D uncertain. The CDR3 covers 15 residues. V gave up 6 bases and J gave up 1 base, with 13 bases separating them.

V gene TRBV6-2 or TRBV6-3 combines with J gene TRBJ2-4; D is possibly TRBD1 or TRBD2 (6 bases each). The V end lost 0 bases, the J end lost 0 bases, and 15 bases lay between the germline ends. The CDR3 has 18 amino acids. Germline lookup yields CDR1 MNHEY and CDR2 SVGEGT. As DNA, the CDR3 is TGTGCCAGCAGTTACTCGCCGGGGGCTAATAAAGCCAAAAACATTCAGTACTTC. It specifies CASSYSPGANKAKNIQYF.

This sequence joins TRBV11-3 and TRBJ2-3, with a possible D match to TRBD1 (6 bases). Per the germline V gene, CDR1 is SGHNT and CDR2 is YENEEA. Trimming left V 1 base short and J 4 bases short, with 9 bases between. This CDR3 region has 14 residues. CDR3 sequence: CASSLAGASDTQYF. The CDR3 DNA reads as TGTGCCAGCAGCTTAGCAGGGGCATCAGATACGCAGTATTTT.

The chain has TRBV27 and TRBJ1-6; a possible D gene is TRBD1 (5 bases). Germline V gene lookup returns CDR1 MNHEY and CDR2 SMNVEV (reference sequence). CDR3 length: 14 amino acids. Trimming took 6 bases from V and 7 from J, leaving 13 bases between them. The CDR3 DNA follows: TGTGCCAGCAGCCTACAGGAGTCGAATTCACCCCTCCACTTT. Translating gives CASSLQESNSPLHF.

This clonotype was counted many times. V is TRBV6-2 or TRBV6-3 and J is TRBJ1-5, with TRBD1 matching 8 bases. The germline CDR1 and CDR2 sequences are MNHEY and SVGEGT. The CDR3 totals 14 residues. Germline trimming cut 4 bases from V and 6 bases from J; bases unmatched to any gene: 5. The CDR3 sequence: CASSSRGQVQPQHF. For the CDR3, the DNA is TGTGCCAGCAGTTCCAGGGGGCAGGTTCAGCCCCAGCATTTT.

Many counts were recorded for this clonotype. The gene calls are TRBV20-1 and TRBJ1-6; D gene ambiguous. V was clipped by 1 base and J by 8 bases, with 15 bases between them. The germline V gene encodes CDR1 DFQATT and CDR2 SNEGSKA (reference sequence). There are 15 residues in the CDR3. The CDR3 loop is CSARALWGVDSPLHF. The CDR3 nucleotides read TGCAGTGCTAGAGCGTTATGGGGTGTGGATTCACCCCTCCACTTT.

The chain uses TRBV10-3 and TRBJ2-1; 8 bases are a match to TRBD1. The V segment lost 6 bases and the J segment 1 base; nucleotides outside the gene matches: 8. CDR1 and CDR2 (germline): ENHRY, SYGVKD. This CDR3 region has 16 residues. In nucleotides, the CDR3 is TGTGCCATCAGGGACAGGGCCTTTCAATCCTACAATGAGCAGTTCTTC. Translation: CAIRDRAFQSYNEQFF.

This clonotype has at least ten counts. The V call is TRBV20-1, the J call TRBJ2-1; TRBD2 agrees at 10 bases. V lost 6 bases and J lost 4; bases outside the gene matches: 9. Germline loops: CDR1 DFQATT, CDR2 SNEGSKA (reference sequence). This CDR3 is 15 amino acids long. Here the CDR3 DNA reads TGCAGTGCACCTAGCGGGGGTGCATTTTACAATGAGCAGTTCTTC. Its protein product is CSAPSGGAFYNEQFF.

There are a few counts of this clonotype. The rearrangement uses TRBV27 and TRBJ2-2, with 12 bases aligning to TRBD2. This CDR3 is built from 15 residues. Germline V gives CDR1 MNHEY, CDR2 SMNVEV (reference sequence). The ends lost 7 bases at V and 6 bases at J; junction bases unmatched: 6. CDR3 DNA sequence: TGTGCCAGCAACCTAGCGGGGGGGCCCGCCGGGGAGCTGTTTTTT. As protein: CASNLAGGPAGELFF.

This clonotype was observed many times. J is TRBJ2-1 and V is TRBV10-3, with D maybe TRBD2 (5 bases). V lost 3 bases to trimming and J lost 8 bases, with 8 bases between them. Germline V gene lookup returns CDR1 ENHRY and CDR2 SYGVKD. This CDR3 is 12 amino acids long. This CDR3 reads CAISDKADEQFF. The CDR3 region has the DNA TGTGCCATCAGTGACAAAGCGGATGAGCAGTTCTTC.

This clonotype was seen more than once but under ten times. The chain has TRBV19 and TRBJ1-2; D gene ambiguous. The CDR3 length is 12 residues. In germline, CDR1 is LNHDA, CDR2 SQIVND (reference sequence). Trimming left V 3 bases short and J 6 bases short, with 8 bases between. The CDR3 DNA follows: TGTGCCAGTAGTATGTCGGATAATGGCTACACCTTC. Protein sequence: CASSMSDNGYTF.

This clonotype was seen many times. V is TRBV19 and J is TRBJ2-6; D is unclear. This CDR3 has 17 amino acids. Trimming took 0 bases from V and 0 from J, leaving 9 bases between them. Germline V gives CDR1 LNHDA, CDR2 SQIVND (reference sequence). CDR3 sequence: CASSIDWSSSGANVLTF. CDR3 in DNA: TGTGCCAGTAGTATAGATTGGAGTTCCTCTGGGGCCAACGTCCTGACTTTC. Combining the CDR3 with reference TRBV19 and TRBJ2-6 gives the whole variable domain DGGITQSPKYLFRKEGQNVTLSCEQNLNHDAMYWYRQDPGQGLRLIYYSQIVNDFQKGDIAEGYSVSREKKESFPLTVTSAQKNPTAFYLCASSIDWSSSGANVLTFGAGSRLTVL.